This T cell receptor (beta chain) was recorded in a study of cytomegalovirus exposure and HLA in healthy donors. Study-wide context: Unique TCRs numbering some 80 million, obtained from HLA-typed donors, made up an early data release.

13 Jbeta primers and 60 Vbeta primers were used for the PCR. In the study's own analysis: About 11 million of around 85 million unique TCR beta chains were shared, per a later count. Profiling relied on immunoSEQ multiplex PCR, and the TCRdb table lists in-frame clones only, not all of them. Clone size and V and J calls were adopted from that table, with D and trimming inferred from the DNA. The profile shows 150,000 to 200,000 clones, 80% of them singletons. Germline-derived CDR1 and CDR2 are MNHEY and SMNVEV (reference sequence). V shed 1 base and J shed 5 bases, with 18 bases lying between them. CDR3 length: 17 amino acids.

The material sequenced was PBMCs. The chain recombines TRBV27 with TRBJ2-1; possibly TRBD2 for D (6 bases). This TCR was sampled from a middle-aged man in good health and CMV-seronegative. CDR3 in amino acids: CASSLWPATRWDNEQFF. The CDR3, as DNA: TGTGCCAGCAGTTTATGGCCCGCGACTAGATGGGACAATGAGCAGTTCTTC.